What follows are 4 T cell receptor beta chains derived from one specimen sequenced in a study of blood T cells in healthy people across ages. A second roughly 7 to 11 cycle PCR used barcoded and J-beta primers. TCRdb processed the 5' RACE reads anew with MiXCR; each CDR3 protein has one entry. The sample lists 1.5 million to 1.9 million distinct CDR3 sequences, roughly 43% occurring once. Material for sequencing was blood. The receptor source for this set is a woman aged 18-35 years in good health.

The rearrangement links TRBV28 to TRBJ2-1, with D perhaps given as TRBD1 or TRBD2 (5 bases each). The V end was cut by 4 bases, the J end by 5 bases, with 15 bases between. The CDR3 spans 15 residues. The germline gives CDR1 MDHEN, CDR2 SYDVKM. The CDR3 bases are TGTGCCAGCAGTTCCTGGCGAGGGGAAGACAATGAGCAGTTCTTC. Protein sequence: CASSSWRGEDNEQFF. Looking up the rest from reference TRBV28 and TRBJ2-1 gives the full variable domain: DVKVTQSSRYLVKRTGEKVFLECVQDMDHENMFWYRQDPGLGLRLIYFSYDVKMKEKGDIPEGYSVSREKKERFSLILESASTNQTSMYLCASSSWRGEDNEQFFGPGTRLTVL.

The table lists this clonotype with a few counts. CDR3 sequence reads: CSARETVNSNSPLHF. The CDR3 coding sequence is TGCAGTGCTAGAGAGACGGTCAATTCCAATTCACCCCTCCACTTT. The chain combines TRBV20-1 with TRBJ1-6; no reliable D call. Trimming took off 0 bases at V and 7 bases at J, with 13 bases between the two ends. There are 15 residues in the CDR3. Per the germline V gene, CDR1 is DFQATT and CDR2 is SNEGSKA (reference sequence).

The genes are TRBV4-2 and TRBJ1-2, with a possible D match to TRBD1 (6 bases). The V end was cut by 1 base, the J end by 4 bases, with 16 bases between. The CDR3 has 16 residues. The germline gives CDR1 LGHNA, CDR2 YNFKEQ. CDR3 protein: CASSQGSGDGSYGYTF. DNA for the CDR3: TGTGCCAGCAGCCAAGGATCAGGGGATGGTAGCTATGGCTACACCTTC.

CDR3 region: CASSPLGDPLPNEQFF. DNA of the CDR3: TGTGCCAGCAGTCCCCTAGGGGATCCACTGCCCAATGAGCAGTTCTTC. The rearrangement links TRBV6-4 to TRBJ2-1, with D possibly being TRBD1 (5 bases). V gave up 5 bases and J gave up 6 bases, with 20 bases separating them. The CDR3 contains 16 residues. CDR1 is MRHNA, CDR2 SNTAGT, per germline.